This TCR beta chain was identified during a study of blood T cell repertoires in COVID-19. Across the study: The samples span acute and convalescent COVID-19 from the United States, Italy and Spain. Sources were T cells, B-cell-depleted T cells, or PBMCs; the material itself was cDNA or gDNA.

Germline V gene sequence: CDR1 SGHTA, CDR2 FQGNSA. V shed 3 bases and J shed 2 bases, with 11 bases lying between them. The CDR3 extends over 14 amino acids. Source study methods: The assay estimated nucleated cells by amplifying reference gene primers. Method: immunoSEQ multiplex PCR; TCRdb's copy keeps in-frame clones and lacks some. Clone size and V and J calls were adopted from that table, with D and trimming inferred from the DNA. Of about 190,000 clones in the sample, about 85% are singletons; the top ten hold about 5%. The chain combines TRBV7-2 with TRBJ2-7, with D hard to call. This receptor was identified in an elderly woman with acute or convalescent COVID-19. Sequenced: peripheral blood. This CDR3 reads CASSFQPLAYEQYF. DNA of the CDR3: TGTGCCAGCAGCTTTCAACCACTCGCCTACGAGCAGTACTTC.